Below, 13 T cell receptor beta chains from the same sample are listed, as sequenced in a study of identical twins. TCRdb passed the 5' RACE reads through MiXCR, listing each CDR3 protein once. The sample consists of 750,000 to 950,000 distinct CDR3 sequences, 12% of them appearing once. The same specimen was also included in a second study, on yellow fever vaccine responses in identical twins.

Sequencing input: PBMCs. The receptor set was obtained from a young woman in good health.

This clonotype came up a few times. This sequence joins TRBV2 and TRBJ2-5, with unresolved D. This CDR3 spans 14 amino acids. CDR1 and CDR2 (germline): SNHLY, FYNNEI. V shed 6 bases and J shed 6 bases, with 17 bases lying between them. The CDR3 sequence is CASRSESQVQTQYF. CDR3 DNA: TGTGCCAGCAGGAGCGAATCTCAGGTCCAGACCCAGTACTTC.

This clonotype was counted only a few times. The chain carries TRBV9 and TRBJ2-1, with a weak D call TRBD2 (5 bases). In germline, CDR1 is SGDLS, CDR2 YYNGEE. The CDR3 totals 13 residues. Trimming removed 4 bases from V and 8 bases from J, with 13 bases in between. CDR3 sequence reads: CASSHGMSDEQFF. The DNA for the CDR3 is TGTGCCAGCAGCCACGGGATGAGCGATGAGCAGTTCTTC.

V is TRBV10-2 and J is TRBJ1-5; 9 bases map to TRBD1. After removal of 6 bases from V and 5 bases from J, the junction contained 2 bases not matched to a gene. The CDR3 extends over 13 amino acids. Germline V gives CDR1 WSHSY, CDR2 SAAADI. The CDR3 DNA reads TGCGCCAGCAGACAGGGGGCTTATCAGCCCCAGCATTTT. This translates into CASRQGAYQPQHF.

This clonotype has a handful of counts. The chain has TRBV14 and TRBJ1-6; D gene unclear. CDR1 is SGHDN, CDR2 FVKESK, per germline. The V end was cut by 10 bases, the J end by 4 bases, with 11 bases between. The CDR3 loop spans 13 amino acids. The CDR3, as DNA: TGTGCCACTACGACGGGATATAATTCACCCCTCCACTTT. It yields the protein CATTTGYNSPLHF.

This clonotype has more than one count but fewer than ten. Possible read error: a much larger clone is one base away. The chain uses TRBV7-9 and TRBJ2-1; 8 bases map to TRBD1. With 2 bases clipped from V and 2 bases from J, the junction kept 2 bases outside the gene matches. The CDR3 has 15 residues. Germline loops: CDR1 SEHNR, CDR2 FQNEAQ (reference sequence). The CDR3 loop is CASSLRTGTYNEQFF. The CDR3 nucleotides are TGTGCCAGCAGCTTAAGGACAGGGACCTACAATGAGCAGTTCTTC.

This sequence joins TRBV27 and TRBJ1-2; 11 bases fit TRBD1. The CDR3 consists of 15 residues. The V segment lost 3 bases and the J segment 7 bases; nucleotides outside the gene matches: 7. CDR1 and CDR2 from the germline V gene are MNHEY and SMNVEV (reference sequence). Here the CDR3 reads CASSFIGQGASGYTF. The CDR3 region has the DNA TGTGCCAGCAGTTTTATAGGACAGGGGGCTAGTGGCTACACCTTC.

This clonotype appeared a few times. The chain joins TRBV15 to TRBJ2-5, with D possibly matching TRBD1 (7 bases). The germline CDR1 and CDR2 sequences are LNHNV and YYDKDF (reference sequence). The V end was cut by 1 base, the J end by 9 bases, with 18 bases between. The length of the CDR3 is 15 residues. The CDR3 loop is CATSRGISGTGAQYF. DNA for the CDR3: TGTGCCACCAGCAGAGGGATTAGCGGCACAGGGGCCCAGTACTTC.

The V and J genes are TRBV6-1 and TRBJ2-5, with 11 nucleotides matching TRBD2. Trimming cost V 7 bases and J 5 bases; bases outside gene matches: 6. There are 14 residues in the CDR3. Germline assignment: CDR1 MNHNS and CDR2 SASEGT. For the CDR3, the DNA is TGTGCCAGCACCATAGCGGGGGGGCGGGAGACCCAGTACTTC. It specifies CASTIAGGRETQYF.

A few counts support this clonotype. V and J are TRBV6-6 and TRBJ2-3; no clear D gene. The V end lost 0 bases, the J end lost 5 bases, and 6 bases lay between the germline ends. The CDR3 has 13 amino acids. Germline CDR1 reads MNHNY; CDR2 reads SVGAGI (reference sequence). CDR3 loop: CASSYSMGDTQYF. The CDR3 region has the DNA TGTGCCAGCAGTTACTCCATGGGAGATACGCAGTATTTT.

This sequence joins TRBV5-1 and TRBJ1-1, with D maybe TRBD1 (5 bases). This CDR3 comprises 16 residues. Trimming removed 0 bases from V and 5 bases from J, with 17 bases in between. Germline assignment: CDR1 SGHRS and CDR2 YFSETQ. CDR3: CASSLEGAGLGTEAFF. The DNA of the CDR3 is TGCGCCAGCAGCTTGGAAGGGGCAGGGCTGGGGACTGAAGCTTTCTTT.

This clonotype was counted only a few times. The chain recombines TRBV10-3 with TRBJ1-6; 7 bases line up with TRBD1. V gave up 2 bases and J gave up 6 bases; unmatched junction bases: 7. The CDR3 loop spans 16 amino acids. From germline, CDR1 is ENHRY and CDR2 SYGVKD. The CDR3 DNA follows: TGTGCCATCAGTGAGACCGGGACAGTCCTTAATTCACCCCTCCACTTT. Translation: CAISETGTVLNSPLHF.

This clonotype was observed a few times. The J gene is TRBJ2-3, the V gene TRBV20-1; no reliable D call. Trimming pared 4 bases from V and 5 bases from J, leaving 10 bases between. Germline-derived CDR1 and CDR2 are DFQATT and SNEGSKA (reference sequence). CDR3 length: 12 amino acids. The CDR3 nucleotides are TGCAGTGCTAAGTGGCGTCAAGATACGCAGTATTTT. This encodes CSAKWRQDTQYF.

In this sample, this clonotype turned up a few times. The chain carries TRBV12-3 or TRBV12-4 and TRBJ2-2; 7 bases align to TRBD2. The CDR3 spans 14 residues. V shed 6 bases and J 1 base; nucleotides not matched to a gene: 2. CDR3 residues: CASRERENTGELFF. CDR3 nucleotides: TGTGCCAGCAGAGAGCGGGAGAACACCGGGGAGCTGTTTTTT.